One and the same sample provided the 18 T cell receptor beta chains below, sequenced in a study of response to subunit inactivated influenza vaccine. Via MiXCR, TCRdb re-called the RT-PCR reads, giving one row per CDR3 protein. The profile covers approximately 700,000 distinct CDR3 sequences, with around 14% appearing a single time and approximately 7% taken by the ten largest. The sequencing here drew on PBMCs from blood, taken 14 to 15 days before vaccination. Receptors originate from a man aged 45-65 years who received an inactivated influenza vaccine.

This clonotype was seen a handful of times. The V gene is TRBV6-1, the J gene TRBJ2-5; 7 nucleotides align to TRBD2. Germline assignment: CDR1 MNHNS and CDR2 SASEGT. The CDR3 is 14 amino acids. V lost 5 bases to trimming and J lost 5 bases; unmatched junction nucleotides: 8. DNA of the CDR3: TGTGCCAGCAGTACGTCCGGGACTATGGAGACCCAGTACTTC. This translates into CASSTSGTMETQYF.

The chain combines TRBV4-1 with TRBJ2-5; 10 nucleotides match TRBD2. The J segment lost 2 bases and the V segment lost 3 bases, leaving 9 bases of the junction unmatched. The CDR3 has 17 residues. Germline assignment: CDR1 MGHRA and CDR2 YSYEKL. As DNA, the CDR3 is TGCGCCAGCAGCCACCTAAGGGAGCGGGGGGGTCAAGAGACCCAGTACTTC. Translating it yields CASSHLRERGGQETQYF.

This clonotype was detected only a few times. In nucleotides, the CDR3 is TGTGCCAGCATCCTAGGGGGGGAGCAGTACTTC. This encodes CASILGGEQYF. The chain couples TRBV27 to TRBJ2-7; either TRBD1 or TRBD2 may fit D (6 bases each). The CDR3 is 11 amino acids. Germline-derived CDR1 and CDR2 are MNHEY and SMNVEV (reference sequence). The V gene lost 7 bases and the J gene lost 7 bases, with 11 bases spanning the gap.

This clonotype was seen only a few times. The chain couples TRBV12-3 or TRBV12-4 to TRBJ2-2, with unresolved D. V was shortened by 3 bases and J by 7 bases, with 6 bases between the two germline ends. This CDR3 has 12 residues. CDR3 residues: CASSLNVGELFF. The CDR3 bases are TGTGCCAGCAGTTTGAATGTCGGGGAGCTGTTTTTT.

This clonotype was recorded many times. A junction end diverges from the germline sequence, so it may reflect a read error. The chain couples TRBV12-3 or TRBV12-4 to TRBJ1-1, with D tentatively TRBD1 (5 bases). The CDR3 loop spans 14 amino acids. Here the CDR3 DNA reads TGCGCCAGCAGCCCCGGGGGGACCAACACTGAAGCTTTCTTT. It is translated as CASSPGGTNTEAFF.

The chain is built from TRBV5-1 and TRBJ1-1; the D is unclear. The CDR3 loop spans 18 amino acids. The germline V and J ends were trimmed by 1 base and 2 bases, with 21 bases remaining between them. Germline-derived CDR1 and CDR2 are SGHRS and YFSETQ. CDR3 nucleotides: TGCGCCAGCAGCTTGTCAGGCCCTGGACGCGGAGAAAACACTGAAGCTTTCTTT. Translating gives CASSLSGPGRGENTEAFF.

The J gene is TRBJ2-7, the V gene TRBV5-1; 10 bases are a match to TRBD1. Trimming took 1 base from V and 6 from J; bases not matched to a gene: 4. In germline, CDR1 is SGHRS, CDR2 YFSETQ. The CDR3 is made up of 14 amino acids. CDR3 loop: CASSLQDRGSEQYF. CDR3 bases: TGCGCCAGCAGCTTGCAGGACAGGGGGTCCGAGCAGTACTTC.

This clonotype was counted a few times. The V gene is TRBV29-1, the J gene TRBJ2-2; D tentatively fits TRBD1 or TRBD2 (5 bases each). V was clipped by 7 bases and J by 2 bases, with 14 bases between them. The CDR3 loop spans 14 amino acids. Germline CDR1 is SQVTM and CDR2 is ANQGSEA. The CDR3 sequence: CSAGPGPNTGELFF. The CDR3 nucleotides are TGCAGCGCCGGACCGGGACCTAACACCGGGGAGCTGTTTTTT.

This clonotype has a single count. J is TRBJ2-6 and V is TRBV18; 9 nucleotides agree with TRBD1. The J segment lost 2 bases and the V segment lost 3 bases, leaving 8 bases of the junction unmatched. Germline V gene sequence: CDR1 KGHSH, CDR2 LQKENI. The CDR3 loop spans 18 amino acids. The CDR3: CASSPGTGHFPGANVLTF. The DNA of the CDR3 is TGTGCCAGCTCACCGGGGACAGGGCATTTCCCTGGGGCCAACGTCCTGACTTTC.

This chain connects TRBV15 to TRBJ1-6, with D possibly TRBD1 on 6 matching bases. CDR3 length: 19 amino acids. The germline CDR1 and CDR2 sequences are LNHNV and YYDKDF (reference sequence). V was cut by 1 base and J by 3 bases, with 19 bases left in between. CDR3 bases: TGTGCCACCAGCAGAGGAGACCGGGAGGAAGGGGGCTATAATTCACCCCTCCACTTT. It translates to CATSRGDREEGGYNSPLHF.

The gene calls are TRBV5-1 and TRBJ2-5, with D tentatively TRBD2 (6 bases). Trimming removed 4 bases from V and 6 bases from J, with 19 bases in between. This CDR3 region has 15 residues. CDR1 SGHRS and CDR2 YFSETQ come from the germline V gene. The CDR3 nucleotides are TGCGCCAGCAGCCCGACCACCGAACGGGGGAAGACCCAGTACTTC. Translated: CASSPTTERGKTQYF.

V is TRBV10-3 and J is TRBJ2-6; 8 bases fit TRBD1. There are 17 residues in the CDR3. Germline CDR1 ENHRY, CDR2 SYGVKD. Trimming removed 4 bases from V and 3 bases from J; junction bases left unmatched: 8. CDR3 region: CAISAAQGARGANVLTF. CDR3 nucleotide sequence: TGTGCCATCAGTGCAGCTCAGGGGGCGCGTGGGGCCAACGTCCTGACTTTC.

This clonotype was picked up a small number of times. Here the CDR3 reads CASSFGTSGGADTQYF. In DNA, the CDR3 is TGCGCCAGCAGCTTTGGGACTAGCGGGGGGGCAGATACGCAGTATTTT. V gene TRBV5-1 combines with J gene TRBJ2-3; 16 nucleotides align to TRBD2. J was trimmed by 4 bases and V by 2 bases; bases with no gene match: 1. The CDR3 is 16 amino acids. CDR1 is SGHRS, CDR2 YFSETQ, per germline.

The table lists this clonotype with a few counts. V and J are TRBV5-1 and TRBJ1-6; TRBD1 matches at 10 bases. The CDR3 has 15 amino acids. J was trimmed by 7 bases and V by 2 bases; bases with no gene match: 3. CDR1 and CDR2 from the germline V gene are SGHRS and YFSETQ. The CDR3 reads CASSFLGQGNSPLHF. In DNA, the CDR3 is TGCGCCAGCAGCTTTTTGGGACAGGGGAATTCACCCCTCCACTTT.

The chain is built from TRBV4-3 and TRBJ1-1, with D unresolved. CDR1 LGHNA and CDR2 YSLEER come from the germline V gene. The CDR3 loop spans 14 amino acids. Trimming left V 0 bases short and J 3 bases short, with 8 bases between. The CDR3 coding sequence is TGCGCCAGCAGCCAAGAGGGCAGGTACACTGAAGCTTTCTTT. Amino acids: CASSQEGRYTEAFF.

This clonotype has ten or more counts. The rearrangement uses TRBV12-3 or TRBV12-4 and TRBJ1-1; a possible D gene is TRBD1 (5 bases). V was trimmed by 5 bases and J by 1 base, leaving 8 bases between them. The CDR3 sequence is 13 residues long. DNA of the CDR3: TGTGCCAGCAGTCTACAGGCGAACACTGAAGCTTTCTTT. It yields the protein CASSLQANTEAFF.

This clonotype was seen a few times. The chain is built from TRBV10-3 and TRBJ2-7, with D uncertain. Per germline, CDR1 ENHRY and CDR2 SYGVKD. Trimming pared 10 bases from V and 0 bases from J, leaving 10 bases between. This CDR3 has 12 amino acids. DNA for the CDR3: TGTGCCACCCAGATTAACTCCTACGAGCAGTACTTC. Its protein is CATQINSYEQYF.

This clonotype was recorded a few times. The chain links TRBV4-3 to TRBJ2-2; D remains ambiguous. In germline, CDR1 is LGHNA, CDR2 YSLEER. The CDR3 extends over 15 amino acids. The V and J ends lost 3 bases and 0 bases respectively, with 8 bases between them. The CDR3 DNA reads as TGCGCCAGCAGCCAGGGGAATTCGAACACCGGGGAGCTGTTTTTT. Amino acid sequence: CASSQGNSNTGELFF.